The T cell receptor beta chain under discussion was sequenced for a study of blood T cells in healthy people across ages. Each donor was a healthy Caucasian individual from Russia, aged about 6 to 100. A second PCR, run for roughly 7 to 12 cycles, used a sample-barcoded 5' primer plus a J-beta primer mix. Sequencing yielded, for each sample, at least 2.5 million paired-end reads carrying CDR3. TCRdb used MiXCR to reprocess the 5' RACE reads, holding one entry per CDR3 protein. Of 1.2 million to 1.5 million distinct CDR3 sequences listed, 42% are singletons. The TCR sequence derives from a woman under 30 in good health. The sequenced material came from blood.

The CDR3 nucleotides read TGCAGTGCTAGAGAGGGACTAGCGGGAGCAGGAGATACGCAGTATTTT. Amino acid sequence: CSAREGLAGAGDTQYF. This rearrangement joins TRBV20-1 to TRBJ2-3, with TRBD2 matching over 14 bases. This CDR3 has 16 residues. Per the germline V gene, CDR1 is DFQATT and CDR2 is SNEGSKA (reference sequence). With V trimmed by 0 bases and J by 5 bases, 4 bases remained unmatched.